Below are 2 T cell receptor beta chains sequenced from a single sample in a study of T cell responses to AZD1222 COVID-19 vaccine. Produced via immunoSEQ multiplex PCR; TCRdb's table is partial and in-frame only. Of more than 100,000 clones listed, around 92% are singletons. The sequences come from peripheral blood, collected 28 days after the second AZD1222 dose. Receptors were obtained from an adult who received the AZD1222 COVID-19 vaccine.

This chain joins TRBV6-2 or TRBV6-3 and TRBJ1-2; D gene ambiguous. The CDR3 contains 14 residues. CDR1 and CDR2 from the germline V gene are MNHEY and SVGEGT. The germline V and J ends were trimmed by 2 bases and 2 bases, with 9 bases remaining between them. This CDR3 is CASSYLTLNYGYTF. In DNA form, the CDR3 reads TGTGCCAGCAGTTACCTGACCCTAAACTATGGCTACACCTTC.

V gene TRBV6-1 combines with J gene TRBJ1-1, with D tentatively TRBD1 (6 bases). This CDR3 has 15 amino acids. V was clipped by 1 base and J by 3 bases, with 12 bases between them. Germline V gene data show CDR1 as MNHNS and CDR2 as SASEGT. CDR3 bases: TGTGCCAGCAGTGAAGTGTCGACAGGCCACACTGAAGCTTTCTTT. Translated, it gives CASSEVSTGHTEAFF.